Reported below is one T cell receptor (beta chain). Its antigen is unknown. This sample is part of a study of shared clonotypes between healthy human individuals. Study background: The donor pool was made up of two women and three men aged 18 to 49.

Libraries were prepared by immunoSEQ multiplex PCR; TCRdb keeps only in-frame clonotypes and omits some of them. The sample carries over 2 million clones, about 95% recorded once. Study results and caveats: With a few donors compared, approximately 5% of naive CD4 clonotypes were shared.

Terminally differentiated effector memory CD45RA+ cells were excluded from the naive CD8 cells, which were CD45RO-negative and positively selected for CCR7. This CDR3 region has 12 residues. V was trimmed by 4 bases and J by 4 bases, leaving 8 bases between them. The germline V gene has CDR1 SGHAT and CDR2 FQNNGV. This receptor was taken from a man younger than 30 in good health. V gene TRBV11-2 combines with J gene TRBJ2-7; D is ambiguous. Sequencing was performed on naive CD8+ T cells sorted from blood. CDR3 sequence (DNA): TGTGCCAGCAGCTCCCCGCGGTACGAGCAGTACTTC. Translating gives CASSSPRYEQYF.